This is a list of T cell receptor beta chains from one sample in a study of spatial heterogeneity in lung cancer. TCRdb processed the 5' RACE reads anew with MiXCR; each CDR3 protein has one entry. The sample lists about 85,000 distinct CDR3 sequences; about 20% were seen once. The specimen comprised PBMCs, sampled at surgery. The receptors here all came from a male donor with early-stage non-small cell lung cancer. Each CDR3 is given with its conserved first and last residue. The order of the fields is D gene, V gene, J gene, clone size, CDR3 protein, CDR3 DNA. D genes are given only for firm matches. The listing skips clone size in some rows; elsewhere it reads once, few, many or a size class.

d_call: TRBD1
v_call: TRBV28
j_call: TRBJ1-2
clone_size: NA
cdr3_aa: CASSRTQGGSGYTF
cdr3_nt: TGTGCCAGCAGTCGAACACAGGGGGGCAGTGGCTACACCTTC

d_call: TRBD2
v_call: TRBV2
j_call: TRBJ2-7
clone_size: many
cdr3_aa: CASSSGYYEQYF
cdr3_nt: TGTGCCAGTTCTAGCGGGTACTACGAGCAGTACTTC

d_call: NA
v_call: TRBV20-1
j_call: TRBJ2-1
clone_size: NA
cdr3_aa: CSAHPGVLEQFF
cdr3_nt: TGCAGTGCCCACCCTGGGGTTCTAGAGCAGTTCTTC

d_call: NA
v_call: TRBV28
j_call: TRBJ1-2
clone_size: many
cdr3_aa: CASSLQGASYGYTF
cdr3_nt: TGTGCCAGCAGTTTACAAGGGGCTAGTTATGGCTACACCTTC

d_call: TRBD2
v_call: TRBV6-1
j_call: TRBJ2-5
clone_size: few
cdr3_aa: CASHLGTIQETQYF
cdr3_nt: TGTGCCAGCCACCTTGGGACTATACAAGAGACCCAGTACTTC

d_call: NA
v_call: TRBV11-2
j_call: TRBJ2-7
clone_size: many
cdr3_aa: CASSPPGVSYEQYF
cdr3_nt: TGTGCCAGCAGCCCCCCGGGGGTTTCCTACGAGCAGTACTTC

d_call: NA
v_call: TRBV6-2/TRBV6-3
j_call: TRBJ2-3
clone_size: many
cdr3_aa: CASSYVTGTLTDTQYF
cdr3_nt: TGTGCCAGCAGTTACGTCACCGGGACCCTCACAGATACGCAGTATTTT

d_call: TRBD1
v_call: TRBV7-9
j_call: TRBJ2-4
clone_size: few
cdr3_aa: CASSPVGQGLQYF
cdr3_nt: TGTGCCAGCAGCCCCGTGGGACAGGGACTGCAGTACTTC

d_call: NA
v_call: TRBV20-1
j_call: TRBJ1-6
clone_size: NA
cdr3_aa: CSARGGSGYNSPLHF
cdr3_nt: TGCAGTGCTAGGGGAGGGAGCGGATATAATTCACCCCTCCACTTT

d_call: TRBD2
v_call: TRBV7-2
j_call: TRBJ2-2
clone_size: many
cdr3_aa: CASIGLAVLTGELFF
cdr3_nt: TGTGCCAGCATTGGCCTAGCGGTTCTCACCGGGGAGCTGTTTTTT

d_call: NA
v_call: TRBV30
j_call: TRBJ1-5
clone_size: NA
cdr3_aa: CAWALSPGPYSNQPQHF
cdr3_nt: TGTGCCTGGGCTCTGAGTCCGGGGCCTTATAGCAATCAGCCCCAGCATTTT

d_call: NA
v_call: TRBV7-6
j_call: TRBJ2-5
clone_size: many
cdr3_aa: CASSSGTAVTQYF
cdr3_nt: TGTGCCAGCAGCTCCGGGACGGCAGTGACCCAGTACTTC

d_call: NA
v_call: TRBV3-1
j_call: TRBJ2-3
clone_size: few
cdr3_aa: CASSQAGLLGSDTQYF
cdr3_nt: TGTGCCAGCAGCCAAGCCGGACTACTTGGTTCAGATACGCAGTATTTT

d_call: NA
v_call: TRBV6-4
j_call: TRBJ2-1
clone_size: many
cdr3_aa: CASRKNNEQFF
cdr3_nt: TGTGCCAGCCGTAAAAACAATGAGCAGTTCTTC

d_call: TRBD2
v_call: TRBV2
j_call: TRBJ2-1
clone_size: few
cdr3_aa: CASSGTSGMNEQFF
cdr3_nt: TGTGCCAGCAGTGGGACTAGCGGGATGAATGAGCAGTTCTTC

d_call: NA
v_call: TRBV28
j_call: TRBJ2-1
clone_size: NA
cdr3_aa: CASSLEPAYGHEQFF
cdr3_nt: TGTGCCAGCAGTTTAGAGCCTGCCTACGGGCATGAGCAGTTCTTC

d_call: TRBD2
v_call: TRBV9
j_call: TRBJ2-5
clone_size: NA
cdr3_aa: CASSLGTSGEETQYF
cdr3_nt: TGTGCCAGCAGCCTGGGGACTAGCGGGGAAGAGACCCAGTACTTC

d_call: TRBD1
v_call: TRBV18
j_call: TRBJ2-1
clone_size: many
cdr3_aa: CASSPRDRGLKEQFF
cdr3_nt: TGTGCCAGCTCACCAAGGGACAGGGGGCTTAAAGAGCAGTTCTTC

d_call: TRBD2
v_call: TRBV7-2
j_call: TRBJ2-2
clone_size: NA
cdr3_aa: CASSHSGRAETGELFF
cdr3_nt: TGTGCCAGCAGCCATAGCGGGAGGGCCGAGACCGGGGAGCTGTTTTTT

d_call: TRBD2
v_call: TRBV13
j_call: TRBJ2-3
clone_size: NA
cdr3_aa: CASSRISGGTDTQYF
cdr3_nt: TGTGCCAGCAGCCGTATCAGCGGGGGTACAGATACGCAGTATTTT

d_call: NA
v_call: TRBV7-2
j_call: TRBJ2-7
clone_size: few
cdr3_aa: CASSLEGQGGSYEQYF
cdr3_nt: TGTGCCAGCAGCTTAGAAGGACAGGGAGGGTCCTACGAGCAGTACTTC

d_call: TRBD2
v_call: TRBV2
j_call: TRBJ2-1
clone_size: NA
cdr3_aa: CASMRERNEQFF
cdr3_nt: TGTGCCAGCATGCGGGAGCGGAATGAGCAGTTCTTC

d_call: TRBD2
v_call: TRBV4-3
j_call: TRBJ2-4
clone_size: few
cdr3_aa: CASSRGLAGAGAKNIQYF
cdr3_nt: TGCGCCAGCAGCCGGGGACTAGCGGGGGCGGGGGCCAAAAACATTCAGTACTTC

d_call: NA
v_call: TRBV27
j_call: TRBJ2-1
clone_size: few
cdr3_aa: CASSFAREQFF
cdr3_nt: TGTGCCAGCAGTTTTGCCAGGGAGCAGTTCTTC

d_call: NA
v_call: TRBV29-1
j_call: TRBJ2-7
clone_size: NA
cdr3_aa: CSVGGNSAYEQYF
cdr3_nt: TGCAGCGTTGGAGGTAATAGCGCCTACGAGCAGTACTTC

d_call: TRBD1
v_call: TRBV9
j_call: TRBJ1-5
clone_size: few
cdr3_aa: CASSVGGTDRGDQPQHF
cdr3_nt: TGTGCCAGCAGCGTAGGAGGTACGGACAGGGGGGATCAGCCCCAGCATTTT

d_call: NA
v_call: TRBV20-1
j_call: TRBJ2-1
clone_size: many
cdr3_aa: CSASKGIWGGQGEQFF
cdr3_nt: TGCAGTGCTTCGAAGGGCATATGGGGGGGGCAGGGTGAGCAGTTCTTC

d_call: TRBD2
v_call: TRBV5-1
j_call: TRBJ2-3
clone_size: NA
cdr3_aa: CASSWAAGGYTDTQYF
cdr3_nt: TGCGCCAGCAGCTGGGCAGCGGGAGGATACACAGATACGCAGTATTTT

d_call: TRBD1
v_call: TRBV12-3/TRBV12-4
j_call: TRBJ1-3
clone_size: few
cdr3_aa: CASSLQGARGNTIYF
cdr3_nt: TGTGCCAGCAGTCTACAGGGGGCTCGTGGAAACACCATATATTTT

d_call: TRBD2
v_call: TRBV7-9
j_call: TRBJ2-3
clone_size: few
cdr3_aa: CASRALADTDTQYF
cdr3_nt: TGTGCCAGCAGGGCCCTAGCGGACACAGATACGCAGTATTTT

d_call: NA
v_call: TRBV3-1
j_call: TRBJ2-7
clone_size: NA
cdr3_aa: CASSQESVWASEQYF
cdr3_nt: TGTGCCAGCAGCCAAGAAAGTGTGTGGGCCAGCGAGCAGTACTTC

d_call: TRBD2
v_call: TRBV6-2/TRBV6-3
j_call: TRBJ2-5
clone_size: NA
cdr3_aa: CASSGLGTQYF
cdr3_nt: TGTGCCAGCAGTGGACTAGGGACCCAGTACTTC

d_call: NA
v_call: TRBV27
j_call: TRBJ1-5
clone_size: few
cdr3_aa: CAREGNQPQHF
cdr3_nt: TGTGCCAGGGAGGGCAATCAGCCCCAGCATTTT

d_call: NA
v_call: TRBV18
j_call: TRBJ2-5
clone_size: NA
cdr3_aa: CASSTRIRGNQETQYF
cdr3_nt: TGTGCCAGCTCGACGAGGATTAGGGGGAACCAAGAGACCCAGTACTTC

d_call: NA
v_call: TRBV20-1
j_call: TRBJ1-4
clone_size: NA
cdr3_aa: CSARSFWAETNEKLFF
cdr3_nt: TGCAGTGCTAGATCCTTTTGGGCGGAGACGAATGAAAAACTGTTTTTT

d_call: TRBD2
v_call: TRBV28
j_call: TRBJ2-7
clone_size: many
cdr3_aa: CASSLPTSGISHYEQYF
cdr3_nt: TGTGCCAGCAGCCTTCCGACTAGCGGGATCTCCCACTACGAGCAGTACTTC